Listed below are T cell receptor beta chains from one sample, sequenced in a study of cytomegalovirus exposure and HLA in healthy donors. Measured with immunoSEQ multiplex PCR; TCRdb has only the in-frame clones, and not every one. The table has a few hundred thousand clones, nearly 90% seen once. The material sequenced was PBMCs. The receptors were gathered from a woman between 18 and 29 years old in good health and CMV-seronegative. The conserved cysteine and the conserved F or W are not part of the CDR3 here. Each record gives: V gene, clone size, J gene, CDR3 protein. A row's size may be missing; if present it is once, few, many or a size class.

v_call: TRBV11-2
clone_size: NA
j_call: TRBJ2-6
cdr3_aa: ASSSGLSGANVLT

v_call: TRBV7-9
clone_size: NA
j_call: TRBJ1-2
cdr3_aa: ASSSDRDYGYT

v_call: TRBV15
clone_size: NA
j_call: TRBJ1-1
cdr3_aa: ATSVQEGNTEAF

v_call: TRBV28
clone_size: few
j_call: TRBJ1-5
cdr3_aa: ASSYRSLQPQH

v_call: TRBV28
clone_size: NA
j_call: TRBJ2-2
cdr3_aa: ASSLLRTGFAGELF

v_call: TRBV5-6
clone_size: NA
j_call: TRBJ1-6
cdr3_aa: ASSLRTRTRVGSPLH

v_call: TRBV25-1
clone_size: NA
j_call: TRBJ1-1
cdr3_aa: ASSNYTINTEAF

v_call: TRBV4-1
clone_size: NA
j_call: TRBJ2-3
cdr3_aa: ASSQVSRVGGVSDTQY

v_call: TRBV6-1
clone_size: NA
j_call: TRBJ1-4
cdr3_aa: ASNERGVGNEKLF

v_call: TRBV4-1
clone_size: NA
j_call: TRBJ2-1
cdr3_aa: ASSLQQGSYNEQF

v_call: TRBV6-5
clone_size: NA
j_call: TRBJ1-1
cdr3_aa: ASSYYAGAGTEAF

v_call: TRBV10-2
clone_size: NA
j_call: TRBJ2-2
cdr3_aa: AGLAGVNTGELF

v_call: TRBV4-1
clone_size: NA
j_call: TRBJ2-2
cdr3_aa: ASSQVRIKGQGNTGELF

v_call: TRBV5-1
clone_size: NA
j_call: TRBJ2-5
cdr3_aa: ASSGGQVQETQY

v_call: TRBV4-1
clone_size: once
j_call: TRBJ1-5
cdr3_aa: ASSQDRQGMGQPQH

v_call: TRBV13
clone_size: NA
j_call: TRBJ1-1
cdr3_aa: ASSHTGATEAF

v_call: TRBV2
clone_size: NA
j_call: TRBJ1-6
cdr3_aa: ASSGPQGEETYNSPLH

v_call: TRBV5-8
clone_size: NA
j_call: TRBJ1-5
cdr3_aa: ASSARQVNQPQH

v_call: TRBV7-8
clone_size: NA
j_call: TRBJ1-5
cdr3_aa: ASSLATGTGGSVPSNQPQH

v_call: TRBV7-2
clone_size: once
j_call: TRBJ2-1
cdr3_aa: ASSLVWAGEYNEQF

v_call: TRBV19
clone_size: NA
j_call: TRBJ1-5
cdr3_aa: ASSGRQGGYQPQH

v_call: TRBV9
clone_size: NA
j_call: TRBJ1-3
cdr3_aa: ASSVDRSGNTIY

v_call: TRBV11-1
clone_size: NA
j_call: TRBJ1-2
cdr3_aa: ASSLAGAYGYT

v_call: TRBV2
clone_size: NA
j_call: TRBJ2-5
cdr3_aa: ASGPRGDSRYQETQY

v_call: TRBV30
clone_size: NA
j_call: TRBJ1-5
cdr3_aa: AWDSGTGGRQPQH

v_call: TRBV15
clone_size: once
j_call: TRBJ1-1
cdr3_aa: ATSRVLATGHTEAF

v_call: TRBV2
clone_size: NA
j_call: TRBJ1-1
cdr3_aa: ASRWGDLGTDKEAF

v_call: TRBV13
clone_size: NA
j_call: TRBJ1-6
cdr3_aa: ASSLRGTGGVYSPLH